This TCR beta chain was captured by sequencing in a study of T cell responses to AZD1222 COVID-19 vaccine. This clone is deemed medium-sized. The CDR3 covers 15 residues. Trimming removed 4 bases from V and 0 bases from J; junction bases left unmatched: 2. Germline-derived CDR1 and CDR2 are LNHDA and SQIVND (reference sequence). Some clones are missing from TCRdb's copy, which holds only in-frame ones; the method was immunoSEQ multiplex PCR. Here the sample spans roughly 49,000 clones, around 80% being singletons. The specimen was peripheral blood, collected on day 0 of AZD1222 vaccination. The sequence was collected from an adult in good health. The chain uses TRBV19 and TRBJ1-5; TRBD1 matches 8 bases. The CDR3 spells CASSTTGDSNQPQHF. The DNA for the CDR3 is TGTGCCAGTAGTACGACAGGGGATAGCAATCAGCCCCAGCATTTT.